One and the same sample provided the 23 T cell receptor beta chains below, sequenced in a study of CD8+ T cells in alopecia areata. Sequencing relied on a cDNA template that was reverse transcribed from extracted RNA. Sequencing was performed with immunoSEQ multiplex PCR; in TCRdb, only in-frame clones are kept and a portion is missing. The sample lists some 170,000 clones, approximately 70% occurring once. Sequenced here: CD8+ T cells sorted from blood, sampled at week 0. These receptors were collected from a human donor with alopecia areata.

A few counts support this clone. The chain uses TRBV4-1 and TRBJ2-4; either TRBD1 or TRBD2 may supply D (5 bases each). V lost 1 base to trimming and J lost 6 bases, with 25 bases between them. From germline, CDR1 is MGHRA and CDR2 YSYEKL. The CDR3 contains 19 residues. Here the CDR3 DNA reads TGCGCCAGCAGCCAAGTTGAAGTTCGGGACGGCTCGTCGGGAAACATTCAGTACTTC. Encoded protein: CASSQVEVRDGSSGNIQYF.

The V and J genes are TRBV30 and TRBJ1-5; maybe TRBD1 (5 bases). The germline V gene encodes CDR1 GTSNPN and CDR2 SVGIG (reference sequence). The CDR3 length is 14 residues. Trimming pared 0 bases from V and 3 bases from J, leaving 9 bases between. The CDR3: CAWSVGGVNQPQHF. The DNA for the CDR3 is TGTGCCTGGAGTGTGGGGGGGGTCAATCAGCCCCAGCATTTT.

The chain combines TRBV29-1 with TRBJ1-2; unclear D gene. Per germline, CDR1 SQVTM and CDR2 ANQGSEA. Trimming took 0 bases from V and 8 from J, leaving 7 bases between them. This CDR3 has 11 residues. This chain's CDR3 is CSVEDRTGYTF. For the CDR3, the DNA is TGCAGCGTTGAAGATCGAACGGGCTACACCTTC.

V is TRBV4-1 and J is TRBJ2-1, with 8 bases identical to TRBD2. Germline CDR1 and CDR2: MGHRA and YSYEKL. Germline trimming cut 3 bases from V and 3 bases from J; bases unmatched to any gene: 19. This CDR3 comprises 20 residues. The CDR3 nucleotides read TGCGCCAGCAGCCAGGAACAGGGCGGCGGCTATCTAGCGGGCTACAATGAGCAGTTCTTC. Its protein product is CASSQEQGGGYLAGYNEQFF.

The chain has TRBV5-6 and TRBJ1-2; TRBD1 agrees at 9 bases. Germline CDR1 SGHDT, CDR2 YYEEEE. The CDR3 is made up of 16 amino acids. Trimming at V came to 4 bases and at J to 5 bases, leaving 12 bases not matched to a gene. The CDR3 nucleotides are TGTGCCAGCAGCACGACCGGGACAGGGTTTCGTTATGGCTACACCTTC. The encoded protein is CASSTTGTGFRYGYTF.

This chain links TRBV9 with TRBJ1-2; D is unresolved. Germline assignment: CDR1 SGDLS and CDR2 YYNGEE. V shed 3 bases and J shed 4 bases, with 7 bases lying between them. The CDR3 is made up of 12 amino acids. CDR3 DNA sequence: TGTGCCAGCAGCGCCCGTCCCTATGGCTACACCTTC. Translation gives CASSARPYGYTF.

V usage is TRBV2 and J usage is TRBJ2-7; TRBD1 agrees at 8 bases. Trimming removed 5 bases from V and 9 bases from J; junction bases left unmatched: 9. This CDR3 has 13 residues. The germline CDR1 and CDR2 sequences are SNHLY and FYNNEI. CDR3 DNA sequence: TGTGCCAGCAGTATCCGGACAGGGAACGCGCAGTACTTC. Translating it yields CASSIRTGNAQYF.

Notes on this clone: This same CDR3 is encoded by further DNA sequences in the sample. The rearrangement joins TRBV4-1 to TRBJ1-6; D may be TRBD1 (5 bases). The CDR3 is 13 amino acids. Trimming cost V 0 bases and J 10 bases, with 7 bases left between them. Germline CDR1 is MGHRA and CDR2 is YSYEKL. CDR3 nucleotides: TGCGCCAGCAGCCAAGAGGGGGGATCACCCCTCCACTTT. Residues: CASSQEGGSPLHF.

The chain uses TRBV4-2 and TRBJ1-5, with D possibly being TRBD1 (5 bases). This CDR3 is built from 14 residues. Trimming removed 0 bases at V and 7 bases at J, with 10 bases between. In germline, CDR1 is LGHNA, CDR2 YNFKEQ. CDR3 amino acids: CASSQEGVEQPQHF. The CDR3 bases are TGTGCCAGCAGCCAAGAGGGGGTTGAGCAGCCCCAGCATTTT.

The V gene is TRBV11-2, the J gene TRBJ2-1, with TRBD2 matching 11 bases. Germline CDR1 reads SGHAT; CDR2 reads FQNNGV. The CDR3 covers 19 residues. The J segment lost 2 bases and the V segment lost 5 bases, leaving 14 bases of the junction unmatched. This chain's CDR3 is CASSTDGTSGLRTYNEQFF. CDR3 nucleotides: TGTGCCAGCAGCACAGACGGGACTAGCGGATTACGTACCTACAATGAGCAGTTCTTC.

The rearrangement joins TRBV29-1 to TRBJ1-5; 8 nucleotides align to TRBD1. The germline V gene has CDR1 SQVTM and CDR2 ANQGSEA. The CDR3 extends over 15 amino acids. Trimming cost V 0 bases and J 2 bases; bases outside gene matches: 3. The CDR3 DNA sequence: TGCAGCGTTGAAGAAACGGGACAGGGCAATCAGCCCCAGCATTTT. It yields the protein CSVEETGQGNQPQHF.

The chain carries TRBV5-1 and TRBJ2-4; tentative D call: TRBD1 (6 bases). This CDR3 contains 16 residues. Germline lookup yields CDR1 SGHRS and CDR2 YFSETQ. V dropped 4 bases and J dropped 6 bases, with 20 bases sitting between them. The CDR3 here is CASSPNLSRTVNIQYF. For the CDR3, the DNA is TGCGCCAGCAGCCCCAACCTTTCTAGGACAGTAAACATTCAGTACTTC.

This clone has a single count. The V call is TRBV27, the J call TRBJ2-1; tentative D call: TRBD2 (6 bases). This CDR3 comprises 15 residues. From germline, CDR1 is MNHEY and CDR2 SMNVEV (reference sequence). Trimming removed 3 bases at V and 2 bases at J, with 11 bases between. CDR3 nucleotide sequence: TGTGCCAGCAGTTTTGGGGGAGGAGCCTACAATGAGCAGTTCTTC. Translating it yields CASSFGGGAYNEQFF.

CDR3 bases: TGCGCCAGCAGCTTGGCCGGGTTTAGAGATACGCAGTATTTT. It yields the protein CASSLAGFRDTQYF. The chain couples TRBV5-1 to TRBJ2-3; D gene ambiguous. This CDR3 has 14 residues. Germline V CDR1 and CDR2: SGHRS, YFSETQ. V was pared by 0 bases and J by 5 bases, with 10 bases between.

The DNA of the CDR3 is TGTGCCAGCAGCGCCGGGGACCGCCTTTATGGCTACACCTTC. Its translation is CASSAGDRLYGYTF. The J gene is TRBJ1-2, the V gene TRBV9, with a possible D match to TRBD1 (5 bases). The CDR3 has 14 amino acids. V lost 3 bases to trimming and J lost 5 bases, with 14 bases between them. The germline CDR1 and CDR2 sequences are SGDLS and YYNGEE.

V is TRBV11-1 and J is TRBJ1-1; D gene ambiguous. This CDR3 has 15 amino acids. Germline V gene sequence: CDR1 SGHAT, CDR2 FQDESV (reference sequence). With 5 bases removed from V and 5 bases from J, the gap between germline ends came to 18 bases. CDR3 nucleotide sequence: TGTGCCAGCAGCCCCGCCCCGGTTGCAGAGACTGAAGCTTTCTTT. Protein product: CASSPAPVAETEAFF.

Concerning this clone itself: The sample contains more than one DNA sequence encoding this CDR3. The chain has TRBV30 and TRBJ2-5; D remains ambiguous. CDR1 and CDR2 (germline): GTSNPN, SVGIG (reference sequence). V lost 0 bases and J lost 5, with 4 bases in between. The length of the CDR3 is 11 residues. The CDR3 here is CAWSVGETQYF. The CDR3, as DNA: TGTGCCTGGAGTGTGGGGGAGACCCAGTACTTC.

This rearrangement joins TRBV6-1 to TRBJ2-2, with no clear D. The ends were cut back, 0 bases at V and 4 bases at J, with 9 bases in the middle. The CDR3 has 15 residues. Germline V CDR1 and CDR2: MNHNS, SASEGT. CDR3 nucleotide sequence: TGTGCCAGCAGTGAAGCTGCCAGAGTCACCGGGGAGCTGTTTTTT. This codes for CASSEAARVTGELFF.

The chain carries TRBV7-9 and TRBJ2-1; tentative D call: TRBD1 (5 bases). The CDR3 length is 14 residues. Germline V CDR1 and CDR2: SEHNR, FQNEAQ (reference sequence). V lost 3 bases and J lost 3, with 9 bases in between. CDR3 coding DNA: TGTGCCAGCAGCTTTGCGACAGACTACAATGAGCAGTTCTTC. Protein: CASSFATDYNEQFF.

This clone was detected only once. V usage is TRBV2 and J usage is TRBJ2-2, with unresolved D. Germline CDR1 and CDR2: SNHLY and FYNNEI. The CDR3 has 13 amino acids. The V gene lost 8 bases and the J gene lost 1 base, with 8 bases spanning the gap. CDR3 bases: TGTGCCAGCCTCCCGGGGAACACCGGGGAGCTGTTTTTT. Its translation is CASLPGNTGELFF.

This clone has only one observation. The chain uses TRBV29-1 and TRBJ1-1; 8 bases fit TRBD1. The CDR3 totals 12 residues. Per germline, CDR1 SQVTM and CDR2 ANQGSEA. With 3 bases clipped from V and 4 bases from J, the junction kept 1 base outside the gene matches. DNA for the CDR3: TGCAGCGTTGAGACAGGGGCCACTGAAGCTTTCTTT. The encoded protein is CSVETGATEAFF.

This chain uses TRBV5-8 with TRBJ2-5; 12 bases align to TRBD1. With 5 bases clipped from V and 4 bases from J, the junction kept 6 bases outside the gene matches. The CDR3 is made up of 15 amino acids. CDR1 is SGHTS, CDR2 YDEGEE, per germline. CDR3 DNA sequence: TGTGCCAGCAGAAAGGGACAGGGGGCCAGAGAGACCCAGTACTTC. Residues: CASRKGQGARETQYF.

V and J are TRBV28 and TRBJ1-5; D gene uncertain. Per germline, CDR1 MDHEN and CDR2 SYDVKM. Trimming took 3 bases from V and 10 from J, leaving 10 bases between them. The CDR3 contains 12 residues. DNA for the CDR3: TGTGCCAGCAGTTTGACGAGGTATCCCCAGCATTTT. It translates to CASSLTRYPQHF.